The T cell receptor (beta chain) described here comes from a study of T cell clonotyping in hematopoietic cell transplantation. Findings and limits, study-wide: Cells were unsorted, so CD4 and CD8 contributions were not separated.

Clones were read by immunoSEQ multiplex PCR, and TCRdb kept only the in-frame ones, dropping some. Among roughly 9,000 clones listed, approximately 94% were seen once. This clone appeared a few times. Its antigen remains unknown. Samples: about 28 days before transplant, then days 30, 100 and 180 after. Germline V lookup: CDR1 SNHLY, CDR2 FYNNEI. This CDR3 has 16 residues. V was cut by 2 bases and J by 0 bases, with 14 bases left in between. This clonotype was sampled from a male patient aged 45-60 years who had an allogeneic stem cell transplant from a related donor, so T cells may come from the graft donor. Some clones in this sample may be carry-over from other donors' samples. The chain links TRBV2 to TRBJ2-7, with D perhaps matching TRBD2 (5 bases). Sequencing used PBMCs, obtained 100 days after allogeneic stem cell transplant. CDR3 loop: CASSEMEEEGSYEQYF. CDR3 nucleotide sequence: TGTGCCAGCAGTGAAATGGAGGAAGAGGGCTCCTACGAGCAGTACTTC.